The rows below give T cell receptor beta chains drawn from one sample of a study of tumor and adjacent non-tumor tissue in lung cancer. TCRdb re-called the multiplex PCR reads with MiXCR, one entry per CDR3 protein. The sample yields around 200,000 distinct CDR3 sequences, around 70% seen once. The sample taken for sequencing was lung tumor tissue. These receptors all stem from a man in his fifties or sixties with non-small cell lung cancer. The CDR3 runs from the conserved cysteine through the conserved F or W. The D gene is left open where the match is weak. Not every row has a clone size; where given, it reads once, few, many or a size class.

CSVVGRINTEAFF	TGCAGCGTTGTGGGACGAATAAACACTGAAGCTTTCTTT	-	-	TRBV29-1	TRBJ1-1
CASRGQGTLSNQPQHF	TGTGCCAGTAGGGGACAGGGGACTCTTAGCAATCAGCCCCAGCATTTT	TRBD1	-	TRBV19	TRBJ1-5
CASSQDRQGAGGELFF	TGTGCCAGCAGCCAAGACCGGCAGGGGGCTGGCGGGGAGCTGTTTTTT	TRBD1	-	TRBV4-2	TRBJ2-2
CACSAGLAGEQYF	TGCGCCTGCAGTGCGGGACTAGCGGGAGAGCAGTACTTC	TRBD2	-	TRBV10-1	TRBJ2-7
CACSLTTDQETQYF	TGCGCCTGCAGCCTGACGACAGATCAAGAGACCCAGTACTTC	-	-	TRBV5-1	TRBJ2-5
CSARASGGRETQYF	TGCAGTGCTAGAGCCAGCGGGGGTCGGGAGACCCAGTACTTC	TRBD2	many	TRBV20-1	TRBJ2-5
CSSSQDQVQPQHF	TGCTCCAGCAGCCAAGATCAGGTTCAGCCCCAGCATTTT	-	-	TRBV4-1	TRBJ1-5
CASSFLIGQAEAFF	TGTGCCAGCAGTTTTCTCATAGGACAGGCAGAAGCTTTCTTT	TRBD1	few	TRBV12-3/TRBV12-4	TRBJ1-1
CDSTGYNSPLHF	TGTGACAGCACAGGGTATAATTCACCCCTCCACTTT	-	-	TRBV28	TRBJ1-6
CASSPSRLGGLGYEQYF	TGTGCCAGCAGCCCCTCCCGCCTGGGGGGTCTAGGCTACGAGCAGTACTTC	-	many	TRBV11-3	TRBJ2-7
CSSTQGASRGTQYF	TGCAGTTCCACCCAGGGGGCCTCCCGGGGGACCCAGTACTTC	TRBD1	many	TRBV20-1	TRBJ2-5
CASSQEVDRASFYEQYF	TGTGCCAGCAGCCAAGAGGTGGATCGGGCTAGCTTCTACGAGCAGTACTTC	-	many	TRBV4-2	TRBJ2-7
CSATLAGAGSYEQYF	TGCAGTGCTACCCTAGCGGGAGCCGGCTCCTACGAGCAGTACTTC	TRBD2	-	TRBV20-1	TRBJ2-7
CSTRVGSGSITYEQYF	TGCAGTACTAGAGTAGGTAGCGGGAGTATAACCTACGAGCAGTACTTC	TRBD2	-	TRBV20-1	TRBJ2-7
CASSESKLGNEQFF	TGCGCCAGCAGTGAGTCGAAACTAGGTAATGAGCAGTTCTTC	-	-	TRBV10-1	TRBJ2-1
CAVSLDAGANVLTF	TGTGCCGTCAGCCTGGACGCCGGGGCCAACGTCCTGACTTTC	-	-	TRBV10-3	TRBJ2-6
CASCSETQYF	TGTGCCAGCTGTTCAGAGACACAGTACTTC	-	-	TRBV6-6	TRBJ2-5
CSSNQDRGVLDTQYF	TGTTCCAGCAACCAAGATCGGGGGGTTTTAGATACGCAGTATTTT	TRBD2	once	TRBV4-2	TRBJ2-3
CNARVRGGHGEQFF	TGTAATGCTAGAGTTCGGGGGGGACATGGTGAGCAGTTCTTC	TRBD2	-	TRBV20-1	TRBJ2-1
CSITRGQGNDEQFF	TGCAGCATTACAAGGGGTCAAGGAAACGATGAGCAGTTCTTC	-	few	TRBV29-1	TRBJ2-1
CASGPAGQVNVEHYF	TGTGCCAGCGGTCCGGCGGGCCAGGTAAATGTCGAGCACTACTTC	-	-	TRBV6-6	TRBJ2-7
CASSLNQESRNTIYF	TGTGCCAGCAGTTTAAACCAGGAGTCTAGAAACACCATATATTTT	-	once	TRBV12-3/TRBV12-4	TRBJ1-3
CSVEGEGQYEQYF	TGCAGCGTTGAGGGGGAGGGACAATACGAGCAGTACTTC	-	many	TRBV29-1	TRBJ2-7